This T cell receptor beta chain was sequenced for a study of blood T cells in healthy people across ages. Between the trimmed V and J ends, which lost 3 bases and 4 bases, there was a span of 12 bases. CDR3 length: 15 residues. The V gene's germline CDR1 is KGHSH and CDR2 LQKENI. This clonotype came up a few times. Using a J-beta primer mix together with a sample-barcoded 5' primer, a second PCR was run for roughly 7 to 12 cycles. The template-switch adaptor was a 5' adaptor with 12 random nucleotides. It tagged each cDNA molecule. Via MiXCR, TCRdb re-called the 5' RACE reads, giving one row per CDR3 protein. The sample lists 1,500,000 or so distinct CDR3 sequences; approximately 42% were seen once.

Source material: blood. The TCR sequence derives from a woman aged 18-29 years in good health. This rearrangement joins TRBV18 to TRBJ1-4; D unclear. The CDR3 here is CASSPLESVNEKLFF. CDR3 DNA sequence: TGTGCCAGCTCACCGTTGGAGTCGGTTAATGAAAAACTGTTTTTT.